One sample yielded the 20 T cell receptor beta chains listed below, sequenced in a study of cytomegalovirus exposure and HLA in healthy donors. PCR involved 60 Vbeta and 13 Jbeta primers. Profiled with immunoSEQ multiplex PCR; TCRdb holds only in-frame clones, not every one. The table shows about 180,000 clones, with 70% to 90% occurring only once. The material sequenced was PBMCs. These receptors all stem from a woman under 40 in good health and CMV-seronegative.

This clone was observed a single time. V is TRBV11-2 and J is TRBJ2-5, with TRBD2 identical over 11 bases. Germline trimming cut 1 base from V and 5 bases from J; bases unmatched to any gene: 9. CDR1 SGHAT and CDR2 FQNNGV come from the germline V gene. The CDR3 consists of 17 residues. The DNA for the CDR3 is TGTGCCAGCAGCTTAGTAGCTAGCGGGGGGCCTGGGGAGACCCAGTACTTC. It is translated as CASSLVASGGPGETQYF.

This clone occurred once. The rearrangement joins TRBV6-5 to TRBJ2-7; 11 bases agree with TRBD2. The CDR3 totals 14 residues. With V trimmed by 6 bases and J by 2 bases, 3 bases remained unmatched. Germline CDR1 MNHEY, CDR2 SVGAGI. As DNA, the CDR3 is TGTGCCAGCAGACTAGCGGGAGCTGCCTACGAGCAGTACTTC. It is translated as CASRLAGAAYEQYF.

This sequence joins TRBV28 and TRBJ1-1; 9 positions match TRBD1. V shed 8 bases, J shed 4 bases, and the junction held 8 bases outside the gene matches. From germline, CDR1 is MDHEN and CDR2 SYDVKM. The CDR3 length is 14 residues. For the CDR3, the DNA is TGTGCCAGCGGGGGGGACAGGGTCGGCACTGAAGCTTTCTTT. It encodes CASGGDRVGTEAFF.

V usage is TRBV5-1 and J usage is TRBJ1-2; D possibly corresponds to TRBD1 (5 bases). CDR1 and CDR2 from the germline V gene are SGHRS and YFSETQ. The V gene lost 3 bases and the J gene lost 4 bases, with 19 bases spanning the gap. This CDR3 has 16 amino acids. The CDR3 bases are TGCGCCAGCAGCTATGACCCTCCCCGGACACTCTATGGCTACACCTTC. This encodes CASSYDPPRTLYGYTF.

The V and J genes are TRBV7-6 and TRBJ2-5, with D perhaps TRBD2 (6 bases). The CDR3 is made up of 15 amino acids. Germline values: CDR1 SGHVS, CDR2 FNYEAQ. Trimming left V 5 bases short and J 1 base short, with 14 bases between. The CDR3 sequence: CASSAGLNSQETQYF. The CDR3, as DNA: TGTGCCAGCAGCGCGGGACTTAACTCCCAAGAGACCCAGTACTTC.

The DNA of the CDR3 is TGTGCCAGCAGGAAAGGCGGGGGACGCACAGATACGCAGTATTTT. As protein: CASRKGGGRTDTQYF. This chain connects TRBV7-9 to TRBJ2-3; 7 nucleotides line up with TRBD2. Germline loops: CDR1 SEHNR, CDR2 FQNEAQ (reference sequence). V gave up 6 bases and J gave up 1 base; unmatched junction bases: 7. This CDR3 has 15 residues.

The chain links TRBV27 to TRBJ2-2; no clear D gene. The length of the CDR3 is 13 residues. Germline assignment: CDR1 MNHEY and CDR2 SMNVEV (reference sequence). V lost 3 bases and J lost 7, with 9 bases in between. The CDR3 loop reads CASSFVSGGELFF. The DNA for the CDR3 is TGTGCCAGCAGTTTTGTATCCGGCGGGGAGCTGTTTTTT.

J is TRBJ1-2 and V is TRBV6-1; 10 nucleotides line up with TRBD1. J gave up 2 bases and V 3 bases, and 9 bases lay outside the gene matches. CDR3 length: 17 amino acids. Germline assignment: CDR1 MNHNS and CDR2 SASEGT. The CDR3 nucleotides read TGTGCCAGCAGTGAGAGGGACAGGGGTCTCCTCAACTATGGCTACACCTTC. It encodes CASSERDRGLLNYGYTF.

The chain carries TRBV13 and TRBJ1-1, with D tentatively TRBD1 (6 bases). V was clipped by 5 bases and J by 5 bases, with 12 bases between them. Germline V lookup: CDR1 PRHDT, CDR2 FYEKMQ (reference sequence). CDR3 length: 13 residues. The CDR3 region is CASSVQGITEAFF. Here the CDR3 DNA reads TGTGCCAGCAGCGTACAGGGTATTACTGAAGCTTTCTTT.

The chain has TRBV9 and TRBJ2-3; 8 positions agree with TRBD2. J lost 4 bases, V lost 2 bases, and 12 bases had no gene match. The germline V gene has CDR1 SGDLS and CDR2 YYNGEE. There are 17 residues in the CDR3. For the CDR3, the DNA is TGTGCCAGCAGCGTGGGAGGGGAAGGACTAGCCGCAGATACGCAGTATTTT. As protein: CASSVGGEGLAADTQYF.

Turning to this clone: The junction departs from the called germline gene at one end, perhaps through a read error. The chain uses TRBV7-9 and TRBJ2-5, with 8 nucleotides matching TRBD2. Germline CDR1 SEHNR, CDR2 FQNEAQ (reference sequence). This CDR3 is built from 16 residues. CDR3 region: CSSSYASGSDQETQYF. DNA of the CDR3: TGTTCCAGCAGCTACGCTAGCGGGTCGGACCAAGAGACCCAGTACTTC.

CDR3 DNA: TGTGCCAGCAGCAGAGGGAGCGAGCAGTACTTC. This gives the protein CASSRGSEQYF. The J gene is TRBJ2-7, the V gene TRBV11-3; perhaps TRBD2 as D (5 bases). This CDR3 has 11 amino acids. Trimming pared 5 bases from V and 6 bases from J, leaving 8 bases between. The germline V gene encodes CDR1 SGHNT and CDR2 YENEEA.

This clone has a single count. The rearrangement links TRBV19 to TRBJ2-6, with D perhaps TRBD1 (6 bases). Germline V gene sequence: CDR1 LNHDA, CDR2 SQIVND (reference sequence). There are 20 residues in the CDR3. Trimming removed 6 bases from V and 1 base from J, with 25 bases in between. CDR3 sequence (DNA): TGTGCCAGTAGGGGGTTGCAGGGGTTTAATTCGTATTCTGGGGCCAACGTCCTGACTTTC. Encoded protein: CASRGLQGFNSYSGANVLTF.

V and J are TRBV5-5 and TRBJ2-7, with 10 bases identical to TRBD2. Per germline, CDR1 SGHKS and CDR2 YYEKEE (reference sequence). CDR3 length: 18 residues. V shed 0 bases and J 6 bases; nucleotides not matched to a gene: 15. The CDR3 DNA reads as TGTGCCAGCAGCTTGGAGGGGGTTCTAGCGGGAGCCCGCTCCGAGCAGTACTTC. It is translated as CASSLEGVLAGARSEQYF. Supplemented by reference TRBV5-5 and TRBJ2-7, the full variable domain reads DAGVTQSPTHLIKTRGQQVTLRCSPISGHKSVSWYQQVLGQGPQFIFQYYEKEERGRGNFPDRFSARQFPNYSSELNVNALLLGDSALYLCASSLEGVLAGARSEQYFGPGTRLTVT.

This clone was recorded once. The rearrangement joins TRBV19 to TRBJ1-5, with 9 bases identical to TRBD1. Germline CDR1 is LNHDA and CDR2 is SQIVND (reference sequence). The V and J ends lost 5 bases and 6 bases, in that order; junction bases with no gene match: 8. CDR3 length: 15 residues. In DNA, the CDR3 is TGTGCCAGTAGTTTGGACAGGGGCAATCTTCAGCCCCAGCATTTT. Translated: CASSLDRGNLQPQHF.

This rearrangement joins TRBV7-2 to TRBJ2-7; TRBD1 agrees at 10 bases. J lost 4 bases, V lost 3 bases, and 6 bases had no gene match. The CDR3 consists of 15 residues. Germline V gene sequence: CDR1 SGHTA, CDR2 FQGNSA. CDR3: CASSFGTGVGYEQYF. The DNA for the CDR3 is TGTGCCAGCAGCTTCGGGACAGGGGTAGGGTACGAGCAGTACTTC.

The rearrangement uses TRBV6-1 and TRBJ1-4; no firm D call. Trimming cost V 2 bases and J 5 bases, with 9 bases left between them. CDR3 length: 14 amino acids. Germline CDR1 and CDR2: MNHNS and SASEGT. CDR3 sequence: CASSELQRNEKLFF. The CDR3 DNA reads TGTGCCAGCAGTGAATTACAGAGAAATGAAAAACTGTTTTTT.

The CDR3 region has the DNA TGTGCCAGCAGTTTCCCAGGGGGCGCGGTAACTGAAGCTTTCTTT. Translated, it gives CASSFPGGAVTEAFF. The chain joins TRBV6-1 to TRBJ1-1, with 8 bases fitting TRBD1. This CDR3 comprises 15 residues. Germline CDR1 and CDR2: MNHNS and SASEGT. V shed 5 bases, J shed 5 bases, and the junction held 10 bases outside the gene matches.

A few counts support this clone. The V gene is TRBV10-3, the J gene TRBJ1-2; a weak D match, TRBD1 (6 bases). The CDR3 has 13 amino acids. V gave up 3 bases and J gave up 4 bases, with 9 bases separating them. CDR1 ENHRY and CDR2 SYGVKD come from the germline V gene. Written as DNA, the CDR3 is TGTGCCATCAGTGAAGGGGGGGGCTATGGCTACACCTTC. Translation gives CAISEGGGYGYTF.

This clone occurred once. This chain links TRBV30 with TRBJ1-2; D gene unclear. V was trimmed by 3 bases and J by 8 bases, leaving 19 bases between them. Germline V gives CDR1 GTSNPN, CDR2 SVGIG (reference sequence). CDR3 size: 14 residues. CDR3 loop: CAWRSNRSLYGYTF. The CDR3 bases are TGTGCCTGGAGATCTAACCGAAGTCTATACGGCTACACCTTC.